This T cell receptor beta chain was identified during a study of graft-versus-host responses after intestinal transplantation. Study information: Grafts that recipients had were multivisceral, liver-intestinal, or isolated intestinal transplants. Recipients uniformly received anti-thymocyte globulin induction, followed by tacrolimus and steroids for two to four years. Study outcomes and limitations: Present in recipient marrow, GvH clones included some that appeared first in ileum or blood.

Of note for this clone: Its specificity is unknown.

Data came from immunoSEQ multiplex PCR; TCRdb stores just in-frame clones and leaves some out. Of 85,000 to 100,000 clones in the sample, under 95% are singletons; the top ten hold about 2%. CDR3 length: 20 amino acids. J gave up 4 bases and V 5 bases, and 19 bases lay outside the gene matches. Germline V gene lookup returns CDR1 LNHDA and CDR2 SQIVND (reference sequence). The clonotype originates from a human donor who received an intestinal transplant. The specimen comprised unstimulated CD8+ T cells sorted from spleen or lymph node cells, sampled before intestinal transplant. The chain employs TRBV19 and TRBJ2-5; 13 bases fit TRBD2. CDR3 DNA sequence: TGTGCCAGTAGTCCGACAGGTTCTACTAGCGGGGGGGCAAGAGGAGAGACCCAGTACTTC. It specifies CASSPTGSTSGGARGETQYF.